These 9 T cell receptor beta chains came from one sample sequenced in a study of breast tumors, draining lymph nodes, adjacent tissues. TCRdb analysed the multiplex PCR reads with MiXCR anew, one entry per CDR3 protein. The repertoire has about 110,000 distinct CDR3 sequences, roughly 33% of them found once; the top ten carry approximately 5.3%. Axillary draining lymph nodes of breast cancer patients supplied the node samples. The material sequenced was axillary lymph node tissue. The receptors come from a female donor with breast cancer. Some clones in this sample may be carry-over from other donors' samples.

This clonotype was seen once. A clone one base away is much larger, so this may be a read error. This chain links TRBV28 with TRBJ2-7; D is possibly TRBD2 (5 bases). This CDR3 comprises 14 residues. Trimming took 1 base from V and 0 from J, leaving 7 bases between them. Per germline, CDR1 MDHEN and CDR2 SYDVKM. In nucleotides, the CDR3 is TGTGCCAGCAGTTTATTCCGGGACTCCTACGAGCAGTACTTC. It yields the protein CASSLFRDSYEQYF. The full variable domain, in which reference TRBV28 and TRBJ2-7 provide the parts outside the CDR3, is DVKVTQSSRYLVKRTGEKVFLECVQDMDHENMFWYRQDPGLGLRLIYFSYDVKMKEKGDIPEGYSVSREKKERFSLILESASTNQTSMYLCASSLFRDSYEQYFGPGTRLTVT.

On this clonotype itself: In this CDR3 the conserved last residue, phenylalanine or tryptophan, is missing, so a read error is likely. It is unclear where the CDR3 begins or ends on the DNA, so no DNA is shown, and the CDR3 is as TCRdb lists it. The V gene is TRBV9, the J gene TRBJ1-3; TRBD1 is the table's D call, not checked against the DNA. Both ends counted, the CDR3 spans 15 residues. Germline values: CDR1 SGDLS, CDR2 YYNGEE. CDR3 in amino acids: CASSVGGARGNTTYL.

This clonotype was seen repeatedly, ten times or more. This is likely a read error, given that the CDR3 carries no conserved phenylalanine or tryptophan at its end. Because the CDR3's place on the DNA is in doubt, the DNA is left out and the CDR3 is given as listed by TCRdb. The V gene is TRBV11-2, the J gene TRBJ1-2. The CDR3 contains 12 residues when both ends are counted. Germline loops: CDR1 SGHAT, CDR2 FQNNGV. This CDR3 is CASSAGPGQTSN.

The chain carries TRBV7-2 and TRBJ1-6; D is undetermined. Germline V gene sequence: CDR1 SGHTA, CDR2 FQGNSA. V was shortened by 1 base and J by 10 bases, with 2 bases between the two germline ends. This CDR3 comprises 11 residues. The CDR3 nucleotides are TGTGCCAGCAGCTTAGGATCACCCCTCCACTTT. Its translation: CASSLGSPLHF.

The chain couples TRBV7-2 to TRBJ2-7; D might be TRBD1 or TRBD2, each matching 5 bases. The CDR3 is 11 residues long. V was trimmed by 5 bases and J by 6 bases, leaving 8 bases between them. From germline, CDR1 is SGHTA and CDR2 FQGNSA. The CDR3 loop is CASSTGAEQYF. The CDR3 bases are TGTGCCAGCAGCACCGGGGCCGAGCAGTACTTC.

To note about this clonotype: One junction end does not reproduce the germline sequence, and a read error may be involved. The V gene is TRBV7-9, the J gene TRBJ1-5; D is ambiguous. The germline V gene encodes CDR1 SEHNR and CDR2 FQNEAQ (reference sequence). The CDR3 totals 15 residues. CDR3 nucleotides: TGTGCCAGCAGCAGAGACCCTGGGAGCAATGAGCCCCAGCATTTT. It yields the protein CASSRDPGSNEPQHF. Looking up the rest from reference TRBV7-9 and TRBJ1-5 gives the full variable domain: DTGVSQNPRHKITKRGQNVTFRCDPISEHNRLYWYRQTLGQGPEFLTYFQNEAQLEKSRLLSDRFSAERPKGSFSTLEIQRTEQGDSAMYLCASSRDPGSNEPQHFGDGTRLSIL.

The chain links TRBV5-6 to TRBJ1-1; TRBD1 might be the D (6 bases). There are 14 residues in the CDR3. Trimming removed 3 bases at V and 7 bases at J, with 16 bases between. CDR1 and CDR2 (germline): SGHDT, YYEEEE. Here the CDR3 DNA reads TGTGCCAGCAGCTCACCGCTAGGACAGCGTGAAGCTTTCTTT. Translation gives CASSSPLGQREAFF.

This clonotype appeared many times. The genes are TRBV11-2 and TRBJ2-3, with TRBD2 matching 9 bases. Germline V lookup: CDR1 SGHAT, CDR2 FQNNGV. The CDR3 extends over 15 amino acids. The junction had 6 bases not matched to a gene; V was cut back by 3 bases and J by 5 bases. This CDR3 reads CASSFLAGVGDTQYF. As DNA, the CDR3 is TGTGCCAGCAGCTTCTTAGCGGGAGTAGGAGATACGCAGTATTTT.

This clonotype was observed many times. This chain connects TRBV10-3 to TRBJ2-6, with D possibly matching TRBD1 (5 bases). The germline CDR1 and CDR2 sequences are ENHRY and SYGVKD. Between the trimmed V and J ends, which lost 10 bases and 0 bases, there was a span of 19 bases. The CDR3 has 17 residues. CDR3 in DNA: TGTGCCACTTGGACAACAACCCGCCACTCTGGGGCCAACGTCCTGACTTTC. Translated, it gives CATWTTTRHSGANVLTF.